The T cell receptor (beta chain) described here comes from a study of T cell repertoires in cytomegalovirus infection. General study findings and limits: CMV carriers having the relevant HLA were flagged by cumulative public TCR beta family frequency. CMV-specific TCR beta clonotypes restricted by HLA-C dominated the ex vivo response.

This clonotype was counted between two and nine times. The antigen remains unidentified. From germline, CDR1 is SEHNR and CDR2 FQNEAQ (reference sequence). The CDR3 runs 15 residues. With 5 bases removed from V and 5 bases from J, the gap between germline ends came to 18 bases. TCRdb called the reads again in MiXCR, with one record for every CDR3 protein. The table lists about 770,000 distinct CDR3 sequences, about 29% of them singletons. The receptor was derived from a human donor in good health (CMV status not recorded). Some clones in this sample may be carry-over from other donors' samples. The sample was cultured CD8+ T cells from PBMCs, taken from culture after CMV antigen stimulation. V and J are TRBV7-9 and TRBJ2-5, with D maybe TRBD2 (7 bases). The CDR3 sequence is CASSEVGGPLETQYF. In nucleotides, the CDR3 is TGTGCCAGCAGCGAGGTGGGGGGGCCCTTGGAGACCCAGTACTTC. Looking up the rest from reference TRBV7-9 and TRBJ2-5 gives the full variable domain: DTGVSQNPRHKITKRGQNVTFRCDPISEHNRLYWYRQTLGQGPEFLTYFQNEAQLEKSRLLSDRFSAERPKGSFSTLEIQRTEQGDSAMYLCASSEVGGPLETQYFGPGTRLLVL.